The rows below give T cell receptor beta chains drawn from one sample of a study of cytomegalovirus exposure and HLA in healthy donors. Some clones are missing from TCRdb's copy, which holds only in-frame ones; the method was immunoSEQ multiplex PCR. In the table there are 50,000 to 65,000 clones, nearly 90% of which are singletons. The sample comprised PBMCs. These receptors all come from a woman aged 18-29 years in good health and CMV-seronegative. Each CDR3 is given with its conserved first and last residue. A D gene is named only where the DNA matches it firmly. For some rows the clone size is stated as once, few or many, or as a class when expanded; others skip it.

v_gene	abundance	d_gene	j_gene	CDR3aa	CDR3nt
TRBV7-8	NA	TRBD1	TRBJ1-2	CASSSGTEYGYTF	TGTGCCAGCAGCTCAGGGACAGAATATGGCTACACCTTC
TRBV18	NA	TRBD1	TRBJ1-2	CASSPPGTGTIDYGYTF	TGTGCCAGCTCACCACCCGGGACAGGGACTATCGACTATGGCTACACCTTC
TRBV5-1	NA	NA	TRBJ2-1	CASSSPIQDILDNEQFF	TGCGCCAGCAGCTCACCAATACAGGACATTCTCGACAATGAGCAGTTCTTC
TRBV2	NA	TRBD2	TRBJ2-6	CASSEDLAGVSGANVLTF	TGTGCCAGCAGTGAAGATTTGGCGGGGGTGTCTGGGGCCAACGTCCTGACTTTC
TRBV12-5	NA	TRBD2	TRBJ2-3	CASGLPDLAASSTDTQYF	TGTGCTAGTGGTTTGCCCGATCTAGCGGCGTCAAGCACAGATACGCAGTATTTT
TRBV7-9	NA	TRBD2	TRBJ2-7	CASSLAVGGRITYEQYF	TGTGCCAGCAGCTTAGCGGTAGGCGGGAGGATCACCTACGAGCAGTACTTC
TRBV5-6	NA	NA	TRBJ1-4	CASSLLGRDTEKLFF	TGTGCCAGCAGCTTGCTAGGCAGGGATACTGAAAAACTGTTTTTT
TRBV4-3	NA	NA	TRBJ2-1	CASSQVRAGYNEQFF	TGCGCCAGCAGCCAGGTCCGGGCGGGTTACAATGAGCAGTTCTTC
TRBV7-2	NA	NA	TRBJ2-3	CASSFWGGRSDTQYF	TGTGCCAGCAGCTTCTGGGGGGGCCGCTCAGATACGCAGTATTTT
TRBV6-4	NA	NA	TRBJ2-2	CASRATSFAGELFF	TGTGCCAGCCGCGCGACTAGTTTTGCCGGGGAGCTGTTTTTT
TRBV9	NA	NA	TRBJ1-1	CASSVGGTNTEAFF	TGTGCCAGCAGCGTAGGGGGCACGAACACTGAAGCTTTCTTT
TRBV19	few	NA	TRBJ2-7	CASSSGHEQYF	TGTGCCAGTAGTAGCGGCCACGAGCAGTACTTC
TRBV27	NA	NA	TRBJ1-2	CASSRRGDYGYTF	TGTGCCAGCAGTCGCCGGGGAGACTATGGCTACACCTTC
TRBV21-1	NA	NA	TRBJ2-7	CASSYQRQQPSSYEQYF	TGTGCCAGCAGCTACCAAAGACAGCAACCGAGCTCCTACGAGCAGTACTTC
TRBV6-6	NA	TRBD1	TRBJ1-4	CASREPGTGGEKLFF	TGTGCCAGCAGAGAGCCCGGGACAGGTGGGGAAAAACTGTTTTTT
TRBV5-6	NA	TRBD1	TRBJ1-1	CASSLATGGARAEAFF	TGTGCCAGCAGCTTGGCCACAGGGGGCGCGAGAGCTGAAGCTTTCTTT
TRBV27	NA	NA	TRBJ2-2	CASSFRVDTGELFF	TGTGCCAGCAGTTTTCGGGTCGACACCGGGGAGCTGTTTTTT
TRBV7-9	NA	NA	TRBJ2-7	CASSLGLQGTLSYEQYF	TGTGCCAGCAGCTTAGGTCTGCAGGGTACACTTTCCTACGAGCAGTACTTC
TRBV27	NA	TRBD1	TRBJ1-1	CASRTGTGVKGYKTEAFF	TGTGCCAGCAGAACCGGGACAGGGGTAAAGGGTTATAAAACTGAAGCTTTCTTT
TRBV6-6	NA	TRBD1	TRBJ1-1	CASDWTGGYTEAFF	TGTGCCAGCGATTGGACAGGGGGTTACACTGAAGCTTTCTTT
TRBV4-3	NA	NA	TRBJ1-1	CASSTTGYTEAFF	TGCGCCAGCAGCACGACCGGGTACACTGAAGCTTTCTTT
TRBV15	NA	NA	TRBJ2-5	CATSRDAGQQYF	TGTGCCACCAGCAGAGATGCGGGACAGCAGTACTTC
TRBV7-8	NA	NA	TRBJ2-5	CASSLVAGRQHQETQYF	TGTGCCAGCAGCTTAGTGGCGGGGCGGCAACACCAAGAGACCCAGTACTTC
TRBV29-1	NA	NA	TRBJ1-1	CSVGGGQGNTEAFF	TGCAGCGTTGGAGGAGGGCAGGGAAACACTGAAGCTTTCTTT
TRBV14	NA	NA	TRBJ1-6	CASSQDTGTPLDLHNSPLHF	TGTGCCAGCAGCCAAGATACCGGGACTCCCTTAGACCTTCATAATTCACCCCTCCACTTT
TRBV23-1	NA	NA	TRBJ1-1	CASSQSRVEVATEAFF	TGCGCCAGCAGTCAATCGAGGGTTGAGGTCGCCACTGAAGCTTTCTTT
TRBV7-9	NA	TRBD1	TRBJ2-1	CASSPPGDRGSHEQFF	TGTGCCAGCAGCCCCCCGGGGGACAGGGGATCTCATGAGCAGTTCTTC
TRBV9	NA	NA	TRBJ1-2	CASSVNREQNYGYTF	TGTGCCAGCAGCGTAAACCGGGAGCAGAACTATGGCTACACCTTC
TRBV27	NA	NA	TRBJ2-4	CASGPGAKNIQYF	TGTGCCAGCGGTCCGGGGGCCAAAAACATTCAGTACTTC
TRBV5-1	NA	TRBD1	TRBJ2-5	CASSLGTGSETQYF	TGCGCCAGCAGCTTGGGGACAGGGTCGGAGACCCAGTACTTC
TRBV2	NA	NA	TRBJ1-1	CASTAFQGGEAFF	TGTGCCAGCACCGCATTTCAGGGCGGTGAAGCTTTCTTT
TRBV9	NA	NA	TRBJ1-1	CASSASTGNTEAFF	TGTGCCAGCAGCGCCTCCACAGGGAACACTGAAGCTTTCTTT
TRBV18	NA	NA	TRBJ1-5	CASSPEASYQPQHF	TGTGCCAGCTCACCAGAGGCTTCTTATCAGCCCCAGCATTTT
TRBV7-9	NA	TRBD1	TRBJ1-2	CASSSGYRGSDYGYTF	TGTGCCAGCAGCTCCGGCTACAGGGGCAGTGACTATGGCTACACCTTC
TRBV19	NA	NA	TRBJ1-5	CASSPGYSNQPQHF	TGTGCCAGTAGCCCAGGATATAGCAATCAGCCCCAGCATTTT
TRBV15	NA	NA	TRBJ2-3	CATSRGRSTDTQYF	TGTGCCACCAGCAGAGGGAGGAGCACAGATACGCAGTATTTT
TRBV4-1	NA	TRBD2	TRBJ2-3	CASKPGLAGSTDTQYF	TGCGCCAGCAAACCGGGACTAGCGGGGTCCACAGATACGCAGTATTTT
TRBV13	once	TRBD2	TRBJ2-1	CASSSGELAGVYNEQFF	TGTGCCAGCAGCTCCGGCGAACTAGCGGGGGTTTACAATGAGCAGTTCTTC
TRBV6-1	NA	TRBD2	TRBJ2-3	CASSVTSGVRDTQYF	TGTGCCAGCAGTGTGACTAGCGGGGTTCGAGATACGCAGTATTTT
TRBV10-2	NA	TRBD1	TRBJ2-4	CASTEVAGGFKYIQYF	TGCGCCAGCACCGAAGTGGCAGGGGGCTTTAAGTACATTCAGTACTTC
TRBV19	NA	NA	TRBJ1-1	CASSIGVGLRSMNTEAFF	TGTGCCAGTAGTATAGGAGTTGGGCTAAGATCCATGAACACTGAAGCTTTCTTT
TRBV4-2	NA	TRBD2	TRBJ2-3	CASKPSGLDTQYF	TGTGCCAGCAAACCTAGCGGGTTAGATACGCAGTATTTT
TRBV7-8	NA	NA	TRBJ1-6	CASSLDFRGSSYNSPLHF	TGTGCCAGCAGCTTAGACTTCCGTGGGAGCTCCTATAATTCACCCCTCCACTTT
TRBV9	NA	NA	TRBJ1-1	CASSVKGEAGTEAFF	TGTGCCAGCAGCGTAAAGGGGGAAGCGGGAACTGAAGCTTTCTTT
TRBV5-1	NA	TRBD1	TRBJ2-6	CASSWDRVVAGANVLTF	TGCGCCAGCAGCTGGGACAGGGTGGTTGCTGGGGCCAACGTCCTGACTTTC
TRBV28	NA	NA	TRBJ1-1	CASSFREIGGTEAFF	TGTGCCAGCTCCTTCAGGGAAATTGGTGGCACTGAAGCTTTCTTT
TRBV28	NA	TRBD2	TRBJ2-7	CASSFLISSGRPNSYEQYF	TGTGCCAGCAGTTTCTTAATCTCTAGCGGGAGGCCTAACTCCTACGAGCAGTACTTC
TRBV25-1	NA	TRBD1	TRBJ1-2	CASSLSGQGDYGYTF	TGTGCCAGCAGTCTCTCAGGACAGGGGGACTATGGCTACACCTTC